This T cell receptor (beta chain) was captured in a study of neurological immune-mediated disorders. Study-wide findings and caveats: The greatest degree of TCR clonal expansion was observed in HTLV-1-associated myelopathy, with the lowest in multiple sclerosis, below that of healthy controls.

The cDNA was synthesized by means of template-switch 5'RACE, which was carried out with 10-nucleotide random UMIs. TCRdb ran MiXCR on the 5' RACE reads and lists one entry per CDR3 protein. The sample records 50,000 to 60,000 distinct CDR3 sequences, about 15% being singletons. This clonotype was observed many times. Its specificity is not known. The CDR3 has 16 amino acids. J is TRBJ2-7 and V is TRBV21-1; the DNA was not compared with TRBD2, the D call given in the table. TRBV21-1 is flagged as a pseudogene. Material: PBMCs. This sequence was found in a man aged 60 to 75 in good health. DNA of the CDR3: TGTGCCAGCAGCAAAGCATCCCCGGGACTACTCTACGAGCAGTACTTC. Protein product: CASSKASPGLLYEQYF.